The present TCR beta chain was sequenced within a study of cytomegalovirus exposure and HLA in healthy donors. Study-wide findings and caveats: In vitro data verified three CMV-associated chains as specific for CMV antigens. The study put around 180 TCR beta chains on its list as cytomegalovirus-associated.

The PCR contained 60 Vbeta and 13 Jbeta primers. Repertoires were generated with immunoSEQ multiplex PCR, while TCRdb's copy carries only in-frame clones and drops some. The sample shows 90,000 to 130,000 clones, about 70% of them seen only once. The CDR3 length is 14 residues. CDR1 is LNHDA, CDR2 SQIVND, per germline (reference sequence). Trimming removed 7 bases at V and 0 bases at J, with 10 bases between. In the case of this clone: Its antigen is not known.

The origin of this receptor is a man aged 30 to 45 in good health and CMV-seropositive. The source material was PBMCs. V and J are TRBV19 and TRBJ2-4; a possible D gene is TRBD2 (5 bases). The DNA for the CDR3 is TGTGCCAGTAAGGGAGCGCTAGCCAAAAACATTCAGTACTTC. Encoded protein: CASKGALAKNIQYF.